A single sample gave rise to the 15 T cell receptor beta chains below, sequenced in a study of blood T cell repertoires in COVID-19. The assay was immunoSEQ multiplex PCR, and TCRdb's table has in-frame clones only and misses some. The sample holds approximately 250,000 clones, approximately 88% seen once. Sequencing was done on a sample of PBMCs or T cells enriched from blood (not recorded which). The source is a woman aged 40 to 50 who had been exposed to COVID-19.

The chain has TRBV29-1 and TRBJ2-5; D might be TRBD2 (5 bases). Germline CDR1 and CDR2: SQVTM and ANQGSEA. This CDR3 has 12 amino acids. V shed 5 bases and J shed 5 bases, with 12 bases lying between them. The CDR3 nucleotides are TGCAGCGTTATAGAGGGCACGGAGACCCAGTACTTC. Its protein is CSVIEGTETQYF. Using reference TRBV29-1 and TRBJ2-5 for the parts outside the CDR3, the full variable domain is SAVISQKPSRDICQRGTSLTIQCQVDSQVTMMFWYRQQPGQSLTLIATANQGSEATYESGFVIDKFPISRPNLTFSTLTVSNMSPEDSSIYLCSVIEGTETQYFGPGTRLLVL.

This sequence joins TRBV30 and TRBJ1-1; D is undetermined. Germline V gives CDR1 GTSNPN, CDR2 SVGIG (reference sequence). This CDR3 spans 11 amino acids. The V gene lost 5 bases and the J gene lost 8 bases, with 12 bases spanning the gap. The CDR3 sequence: CAWGKQLEAFF. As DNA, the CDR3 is TGTGCCTGGGGAAAACAGCTGGAAGCTTTCTTT.

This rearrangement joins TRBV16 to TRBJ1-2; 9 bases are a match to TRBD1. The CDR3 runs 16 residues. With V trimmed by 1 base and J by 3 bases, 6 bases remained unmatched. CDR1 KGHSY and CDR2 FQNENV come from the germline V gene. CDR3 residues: CASSQFTGGVDYGYTF. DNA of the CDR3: TGTGCCAGCAGCCAATTCACAGGGGGCGTCGACTATGGCTACACCTTC.

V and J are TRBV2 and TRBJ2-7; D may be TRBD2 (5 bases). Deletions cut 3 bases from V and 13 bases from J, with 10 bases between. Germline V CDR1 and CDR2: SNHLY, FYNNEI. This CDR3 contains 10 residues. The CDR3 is CASSDTTSYV. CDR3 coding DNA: TGTGCCAGCAGTGACACCACTAGTTACGTC.

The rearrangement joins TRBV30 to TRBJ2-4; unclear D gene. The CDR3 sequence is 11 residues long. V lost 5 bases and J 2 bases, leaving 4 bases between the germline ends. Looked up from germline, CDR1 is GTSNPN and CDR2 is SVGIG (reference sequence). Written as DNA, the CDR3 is TGTGCCTGGGAGACCAAAAACATTCAGTACTTC. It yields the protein CAWETKNIQYF.

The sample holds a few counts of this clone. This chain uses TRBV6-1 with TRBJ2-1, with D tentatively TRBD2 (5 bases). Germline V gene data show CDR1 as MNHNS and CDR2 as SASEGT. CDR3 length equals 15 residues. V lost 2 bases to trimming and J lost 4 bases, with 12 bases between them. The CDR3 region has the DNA TGTGCCAGCAGTGAAATGCTAGCTCCGTACAATGAGCAGTTCTTC. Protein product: CASSEMLAPYNEQFF.

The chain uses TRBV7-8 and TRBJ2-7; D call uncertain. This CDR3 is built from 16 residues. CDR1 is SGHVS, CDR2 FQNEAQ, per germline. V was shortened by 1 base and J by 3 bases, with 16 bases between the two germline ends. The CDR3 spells CASSLGMASSVYEQYF. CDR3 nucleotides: TGTGCCAGCAGCTTAGGTATGGCCTCCAGTGTCTACGAGCAGTACTTC.

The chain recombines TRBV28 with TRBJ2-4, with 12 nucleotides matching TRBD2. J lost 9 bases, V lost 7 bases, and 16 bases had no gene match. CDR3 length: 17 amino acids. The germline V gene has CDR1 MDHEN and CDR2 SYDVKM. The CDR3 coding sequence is TGTGCCAGCAACACCCCGACTAGCGGGAGTGGTAAGGCCATTCAGTACTTC. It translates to CASNTPTSGSGKAIQYF.

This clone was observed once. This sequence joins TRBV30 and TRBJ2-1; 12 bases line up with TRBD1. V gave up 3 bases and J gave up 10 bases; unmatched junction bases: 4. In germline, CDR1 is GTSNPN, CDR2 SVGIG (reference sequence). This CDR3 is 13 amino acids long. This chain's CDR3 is CAWSRDRGREQFF. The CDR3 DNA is TGTGCCTGGAGCCGGGACAGGGGGCGAGAGCAGTTCTTC.

CDR3 nucleotide sequence: TGTGCCAGCAGCGCCCGACTAGATTCCTACGAGCAGTACTTC. As protein: CASSARLDSYEQYF. The gene calls are TRBV11-2 and TRBJ2-7, with a possible D match to TRBD2 (6 bases). The CDR3 consists of 14 residues. V lost 5 bases to trimming and J lost 1 base, with 12 bases between them. Germline values: CDR1 SGHAT, CDR2 FQNNGV.

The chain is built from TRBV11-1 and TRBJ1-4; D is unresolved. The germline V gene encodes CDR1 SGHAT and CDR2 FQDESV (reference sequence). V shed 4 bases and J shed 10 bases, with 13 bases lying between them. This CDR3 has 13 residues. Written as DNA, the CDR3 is TGTGCCAGCAGCTCCCCTACAGTTGGAAAACTGTTTTTT. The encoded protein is CASSSPTVGKLFF.

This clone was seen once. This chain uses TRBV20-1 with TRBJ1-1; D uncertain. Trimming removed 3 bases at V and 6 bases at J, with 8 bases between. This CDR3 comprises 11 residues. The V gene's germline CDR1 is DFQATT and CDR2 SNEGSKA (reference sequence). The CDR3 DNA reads TGCAGTGCTAGTCACTTTCCTGAAGCTTTCTTT. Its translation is CSASHFPEAFF.

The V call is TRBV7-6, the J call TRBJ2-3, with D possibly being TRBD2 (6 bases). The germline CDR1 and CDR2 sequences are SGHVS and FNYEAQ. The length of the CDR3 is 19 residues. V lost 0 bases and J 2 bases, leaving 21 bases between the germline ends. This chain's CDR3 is CASSLARPRDSGITDTQYF. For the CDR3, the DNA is TGTGCCAGCAGCTTAGCTCGACCCCGTGATAGCGGAATCACAGATACGCAGTATTTT.

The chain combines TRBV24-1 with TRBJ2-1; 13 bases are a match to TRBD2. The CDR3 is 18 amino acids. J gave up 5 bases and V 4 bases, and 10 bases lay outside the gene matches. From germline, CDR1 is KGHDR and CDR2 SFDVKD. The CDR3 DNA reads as TGTGCCACCAGTGACTACACTAGCGGGAGGGCCCGCAACAATGAGCAGTTCTTC. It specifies CATSDYTSGRARNNEQFF.

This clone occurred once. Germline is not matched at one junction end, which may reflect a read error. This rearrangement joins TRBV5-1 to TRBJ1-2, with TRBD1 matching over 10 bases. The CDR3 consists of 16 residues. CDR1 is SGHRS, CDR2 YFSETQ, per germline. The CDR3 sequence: CASSAGGTGANYGYTF. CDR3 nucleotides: TGTGCCAGCAGCGCCGGCGGGACAGGGGCTAACTATGGCTACACCTTC.